This TCR beta chain was found in a study of blood T cell repertoires in COVID-19. The overall study: Nucleic acid was either cDNA or gDNA, and it came from T cells, B-cell-depleted T cells, or PBMCs.

Data came from immunoSEQ multiplex PCR; TCRdb stores just in-frame clones and leaves some out. The sample includes roughly 98,000 clones, around 92% of them seen just once. This CDR3 is 14 amino acids long. Germline CDR1 MNHNY, CDR2 SVGAGI (reference sequence). With V trimmed by 10 bases and J by 4 bases, 9 bases remained unmatched. Sample: peripheral blood. The receptor comes from a woman aged 55-70 years with active COVID-19. The V call is TRBV6-6, the J call TRBJ2-1; TRBD1 aligns across 8 bases. For the CDR3, the DNA is TGTGCCACCTCCCGGGACAGGCCTTACAATGAGCAGTTCTTC. This gives the protein CATSRDRPYNEQFF.